This T cell receptor beta chain derives from a study of beta chain features in type 1 diabetes. The germline CDR1 and CDR2 sequences are SEHNR and FQNEAQ (reference sequence). The V and J ends lost 2 bases and 14 bases respectively, with 13 bases between them. The CDR3 covers 12 residues. Study-wide results and limits: Moderately but significantly shorter TCRB CDR3s were found in Type 1 diabetes patients in all four CD4+ subsets.

Sequenced material consisted of expressed TCRB transcripts (all of the isolated RNA was reverse transcribed). The repertoire was sequenced with immunoSEQ multiplex PCR; TCRdb's copy has only in-frame clones and lacks some. The sample consists of about 160,000 clones, approximately 8.4% of them appearing once. This clone was seen a handful of times. Its specificity is unknown. The genes are TRBV7-9 and TRBJ2-1; D might be TRBD2 (6 bases). The sequenced material came from central memory CD4+ T cells from blood. This sequence was found in a man between 18 and 29 years old with type 1 diabetes. The CDR3, as DNA: TGTGCCAGCAGCTTATCGCGGGGACGAGAGTTCTTC. Protein product: CASSLSRGREFF.